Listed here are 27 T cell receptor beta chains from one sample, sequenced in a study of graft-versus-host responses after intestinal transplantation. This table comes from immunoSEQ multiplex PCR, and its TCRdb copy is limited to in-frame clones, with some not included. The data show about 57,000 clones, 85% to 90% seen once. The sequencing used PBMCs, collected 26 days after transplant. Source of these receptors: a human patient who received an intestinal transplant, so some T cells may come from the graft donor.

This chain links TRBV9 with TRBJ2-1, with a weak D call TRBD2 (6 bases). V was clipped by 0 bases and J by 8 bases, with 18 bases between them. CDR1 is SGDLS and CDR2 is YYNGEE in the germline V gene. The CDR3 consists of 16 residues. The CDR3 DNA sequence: TGTGCCAGCAGCGTAGTGATTAGTGGGGGAGGTCATGAGCAGTTCTTC. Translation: CASSVVISGGGHEQFF.

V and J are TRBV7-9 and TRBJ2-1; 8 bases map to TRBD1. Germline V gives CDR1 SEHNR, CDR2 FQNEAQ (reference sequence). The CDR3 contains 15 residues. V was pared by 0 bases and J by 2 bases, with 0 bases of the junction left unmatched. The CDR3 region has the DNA TGTGCCAGCAGCTTAGCGGGACAGGCCTACAATGAGCAGTTCTTC. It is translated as CASSLAGQAYNEQFF.

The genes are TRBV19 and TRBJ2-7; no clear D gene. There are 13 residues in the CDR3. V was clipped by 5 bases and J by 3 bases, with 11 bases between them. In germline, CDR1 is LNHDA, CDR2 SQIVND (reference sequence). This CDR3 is CASSSGSIYEQYF. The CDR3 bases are TGTGCCAGTAGTTCCGGGTCAATCTACGAGCAGTACTTC.

CDR3 DNA: TGTGCCAGTAGTACCATCAAGAACACTGAAGCTTTCTTT. Translation: CASSTIKNTEAFF. This chain uses TRBV19 with TRBJ1-1; no firm D call. Trimming removed 4 bases at V and 1 base at J, with 7 bases between. The CDR3 runs 13 residues. Germline V CDR1 and CDR2: LNHDA, SQIVND (reference sequence). Full variable domain (rest looked up from reference TRBV19 and TRBJ1-1): DGGITQSPKYLFRKEGQNVTLSCEQNLNHDAMYWYRQDPGQGLRLIYYSQIVNDFQKGDIAEGYSVSREKKESFPLTVTSAQKNPTAFYLCASSTIKNTEAFFGQGTRLTVV.

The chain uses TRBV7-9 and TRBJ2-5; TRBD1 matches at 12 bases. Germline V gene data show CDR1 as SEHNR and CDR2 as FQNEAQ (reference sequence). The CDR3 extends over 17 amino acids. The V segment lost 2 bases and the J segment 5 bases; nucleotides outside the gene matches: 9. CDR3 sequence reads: CASSLLWGTGGQETQYF. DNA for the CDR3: TGTGCCAGCAGCTTACTCTGGGGGACAGGGGGCCAGGAGACCCAGTACTTC. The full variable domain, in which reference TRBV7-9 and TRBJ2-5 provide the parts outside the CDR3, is DTGVSQNPRHKITKRGQNVTFRCDPISEHNRLYWYRQTLGQGPEFLTYFQNEAQLEKSRLLSDRFSAERPKGSFSTLEIQRTEQGDSAMYLCASSLLWGTGGQETQYFGPGTRLLVL.

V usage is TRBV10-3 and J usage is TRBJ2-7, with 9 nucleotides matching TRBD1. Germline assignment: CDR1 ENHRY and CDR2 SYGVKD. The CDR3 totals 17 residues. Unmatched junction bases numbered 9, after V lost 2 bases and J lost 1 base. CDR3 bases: TGTGCCATCAGTGAGGAACCCCCCGGGACAGGGTCCTACGAGCAGTACGTC. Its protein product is CAISEEPPGTGSYEQYV.

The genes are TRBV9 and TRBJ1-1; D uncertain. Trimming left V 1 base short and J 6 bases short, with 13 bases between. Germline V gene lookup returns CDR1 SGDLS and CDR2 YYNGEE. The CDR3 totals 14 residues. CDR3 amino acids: CASSVRQIPSEAFF. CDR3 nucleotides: TGTGCCAGCAGCGTAAGACAAATCCCCTCTGAAGCTTTCTTT.

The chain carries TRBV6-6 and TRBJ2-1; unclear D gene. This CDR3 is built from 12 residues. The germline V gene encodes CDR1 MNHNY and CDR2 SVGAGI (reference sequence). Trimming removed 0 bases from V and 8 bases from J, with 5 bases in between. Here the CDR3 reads CASSYSPDEQFF. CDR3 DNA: TGTGCCAGCAGTTACTCCCCGGATGAGCAGTTCTTC.

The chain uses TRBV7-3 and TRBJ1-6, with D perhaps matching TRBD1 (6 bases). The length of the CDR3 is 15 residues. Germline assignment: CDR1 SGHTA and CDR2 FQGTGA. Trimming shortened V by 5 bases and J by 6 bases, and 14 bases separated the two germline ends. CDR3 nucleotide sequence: TGTGCCAGCAGCCTCCGCGGGGGCTTTAATTCACCCCTCCACTTT. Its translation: CASSLRGGFNSPLHF.

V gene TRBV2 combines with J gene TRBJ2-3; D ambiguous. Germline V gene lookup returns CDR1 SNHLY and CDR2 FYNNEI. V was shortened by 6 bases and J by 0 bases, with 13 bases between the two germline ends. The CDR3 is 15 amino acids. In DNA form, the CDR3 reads TGTGCCAGCAGGGCTACCCAGACTAGCACAGATACGCAGTATTTT. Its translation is CASRATQTSTDTQYF.

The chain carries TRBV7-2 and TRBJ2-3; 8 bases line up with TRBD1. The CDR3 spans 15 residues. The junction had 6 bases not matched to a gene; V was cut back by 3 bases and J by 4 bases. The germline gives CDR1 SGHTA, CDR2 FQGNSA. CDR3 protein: CASSFTGGMADTQYF. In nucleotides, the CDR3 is TGTGCCAGCAGCTTCACAGGGGGAATGGCAGATACGCAGTATTTT.

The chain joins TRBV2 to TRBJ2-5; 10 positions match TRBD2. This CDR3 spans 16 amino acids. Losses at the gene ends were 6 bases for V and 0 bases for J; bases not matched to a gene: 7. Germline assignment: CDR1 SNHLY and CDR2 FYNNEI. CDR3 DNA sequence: TGTGCCAGCAGATTGGGCCTAGCGGGGGACCAAGAGACCCAGTACTTC. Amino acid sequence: CASRLGLAGDQETQYF.

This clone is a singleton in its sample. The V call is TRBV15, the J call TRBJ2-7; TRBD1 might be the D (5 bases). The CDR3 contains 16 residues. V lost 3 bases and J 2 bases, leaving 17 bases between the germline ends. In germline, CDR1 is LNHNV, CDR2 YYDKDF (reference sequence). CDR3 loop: CATSSRVGAGAYEQYF. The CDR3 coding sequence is TGTGCCACCAGCAGCCGAGTAGGGGCAGGAGCCTACGAGCAGTACTTC. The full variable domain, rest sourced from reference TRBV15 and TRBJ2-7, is DAMVIQNPRYQVTQFGKPVTLSCSQTLNHNVMYWYQQKSSQAPKLLFHYYDKDFNNEADTPDNFQSRRPNTSFCFLDIRSPGLGDTAMYLCATSSRVGAGAYEQYFGPGTRLTVT.

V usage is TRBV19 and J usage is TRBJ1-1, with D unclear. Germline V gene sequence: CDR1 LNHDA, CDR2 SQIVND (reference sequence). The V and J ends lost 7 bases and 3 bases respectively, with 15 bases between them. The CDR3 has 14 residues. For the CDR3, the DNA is TGTGCCAGTACCACCCGAGGGTACGACACTGAAGCTTTCTTT. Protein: CASTTRGYDTEAFF.

The CDR3 protein is CASSAPGQGAEAFF. Written as DNA, the CDR3 is TGTGCCAGCAGCGCCCCGGGACAGGGGGCTGAAGCTTTCTTT. The rearrangement links TRBV7-8 to TRBJ1-1; 11 positions match TRBD1. In germline, CDR1 is SGHVS, CDR2 FQNEAQ. The CDR3 sequence is 14 residues long. The V segment lost 5 bases and the J segment 6 bases; nucleotides outside the gene matches: 5.

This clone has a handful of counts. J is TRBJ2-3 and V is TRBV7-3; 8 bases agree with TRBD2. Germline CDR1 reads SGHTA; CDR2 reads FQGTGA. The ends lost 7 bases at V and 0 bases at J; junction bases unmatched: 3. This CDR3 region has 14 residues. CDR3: CASTPGGSTDTQYF. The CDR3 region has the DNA TGTGCCAGCACCCCGGGGGGGAGCACAGATACGCAGTATTTT. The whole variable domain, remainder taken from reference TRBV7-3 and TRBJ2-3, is GAGVSQTPSNKVTEKGKYVELRCDPISGHTALYWYRQSLGQGPEFLIYFQGTGAADDSGLPNDRFFAVRPEGSVSTLKIQRTERGDSAVYLCASTPGGSTDTQYFGPGTRLTVL.

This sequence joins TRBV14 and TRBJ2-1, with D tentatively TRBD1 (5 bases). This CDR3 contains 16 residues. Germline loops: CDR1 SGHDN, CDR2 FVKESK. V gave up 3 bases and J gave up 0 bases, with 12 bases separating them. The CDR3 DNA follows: TGTGCCAGCAGCCAGGGCTGGGGCCCCTCCTACAATGAGCAGTTCTTC. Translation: CASSQGWGPSYNEQFF.

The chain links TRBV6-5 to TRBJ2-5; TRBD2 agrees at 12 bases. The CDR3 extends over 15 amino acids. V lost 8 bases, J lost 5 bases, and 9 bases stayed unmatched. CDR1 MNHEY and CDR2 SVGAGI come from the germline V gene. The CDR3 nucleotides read TGTGCCAGCCTGTCTAGCGGGAGGGCAGGGGAGACCCAGTACTTC. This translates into CASLSSGRAGETQYF.

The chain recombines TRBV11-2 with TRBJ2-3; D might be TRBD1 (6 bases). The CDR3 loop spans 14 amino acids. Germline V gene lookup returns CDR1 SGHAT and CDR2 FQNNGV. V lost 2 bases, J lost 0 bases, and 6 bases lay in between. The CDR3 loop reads CASSLTGSTDTQYF. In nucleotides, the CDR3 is TGTGCCAGCAGCTTAACAGGGAGCACAGATACGCAGTATTTT.

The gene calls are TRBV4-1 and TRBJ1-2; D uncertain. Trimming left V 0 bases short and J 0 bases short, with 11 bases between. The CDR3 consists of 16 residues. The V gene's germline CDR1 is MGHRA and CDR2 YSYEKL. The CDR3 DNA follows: TGCGCCAGCAGCCAAGAGGAGGCAGGAGCTAACTATGGCTACACCTTC. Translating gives CASSQEEAGANYGYTF.

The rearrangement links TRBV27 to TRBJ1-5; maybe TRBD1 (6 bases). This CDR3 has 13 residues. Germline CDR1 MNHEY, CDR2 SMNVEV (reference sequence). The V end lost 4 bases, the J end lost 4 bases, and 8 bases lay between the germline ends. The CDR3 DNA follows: TGTGCCAGCAGTTGGGGGCGGAATCAGCCCCAGCATTTT. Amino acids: CASSWGRNQPQHF.

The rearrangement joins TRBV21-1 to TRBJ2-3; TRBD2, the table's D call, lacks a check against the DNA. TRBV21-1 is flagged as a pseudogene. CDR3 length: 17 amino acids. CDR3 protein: CASSKGGDKDSTDTQYF. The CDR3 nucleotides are TGTGCCAGCAGCAAAGGGGGAGACAAAGATAGCACAGATACGCAGTATTTT.

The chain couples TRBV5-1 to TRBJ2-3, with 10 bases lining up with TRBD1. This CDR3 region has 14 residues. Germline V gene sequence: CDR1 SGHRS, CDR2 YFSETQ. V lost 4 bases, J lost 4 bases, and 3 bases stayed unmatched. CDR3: CASSLGQGADTQYF. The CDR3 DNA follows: TGCGCCAGCAGCCTCGGACAGGGGGCAGATACGCAGTATTTT.

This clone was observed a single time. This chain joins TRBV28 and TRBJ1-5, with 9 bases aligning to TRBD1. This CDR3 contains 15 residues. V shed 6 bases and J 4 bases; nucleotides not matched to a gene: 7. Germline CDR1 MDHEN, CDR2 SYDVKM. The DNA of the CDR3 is TGTGCCAGCAGCAGCGGACAGGGGAGTAATCAGCCCCAGCATTTT. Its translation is CASSSGQGSNQPQHF. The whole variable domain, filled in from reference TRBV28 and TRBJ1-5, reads DVKVTQSSRYLVKRTGEKVFLECVQDMDHENMFWYRQDPGLGLRLIYFSYDVKMKEKGDIPEGYSVSREKKERFSLILESASTNQTSMYLCASSSGQGSNQPQHFGDGTRLSIL.

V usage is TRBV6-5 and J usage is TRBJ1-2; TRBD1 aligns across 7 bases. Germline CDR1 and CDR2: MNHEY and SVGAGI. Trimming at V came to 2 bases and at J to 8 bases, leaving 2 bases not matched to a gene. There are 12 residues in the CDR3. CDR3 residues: CASSYPGGGYTF. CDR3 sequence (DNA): TGTGCCAGCAGTTACCCAGGGGGGGGCTACACCTTC.

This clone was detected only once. The DNA of the CDR3 is TGTGCCAGTTCGGACAGGAGTAATGAAAAACTGTTTTTT. As protein: CASSDRSNEKLFF. V and J are TRBV19 and TRBJ1-4, with TRBD1 identical over 7 bases. Germline assignment: CDR1 LNHDA and CDR2 SQIVND (reference sequence). V gave up 8 bases and J gave up 4 bases; unmatched junction bases: 4. The CDR3 contains 13 residues.

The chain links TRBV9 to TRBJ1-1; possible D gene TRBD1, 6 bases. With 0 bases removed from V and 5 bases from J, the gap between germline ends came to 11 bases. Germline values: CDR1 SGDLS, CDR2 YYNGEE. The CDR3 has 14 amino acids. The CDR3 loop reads CASSVAQGGTEAFF. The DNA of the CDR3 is TGTGCCAGCAGCGTAGCACAGGGAGGGACTGAAGCTTTCTTT.